This T cell receptor beta chain was observed in a study of graft-versus-host responses after intestinal transplantation. Study-level points and caveats: Early post-transplant HvG declines were associated with peak circulating GvH clone levels.

Stimulators, 200,000 irradiated and violet-dye-labeled cells, were plated with 200,000 CFSE-labeled responder cells. The CDR3 loop spans 17 amino acids. Germline-derived CDR1 and CDR2 are LGHNA and YSLEER. Germline trimming cut 2 bases from V and 3 bases from J; bases unmatched to any gene: 8. Repertoires were generated with immunoSEQ multiplex PCR, while TCRdb's copy carries only in-frame clones and drops some. The sample lists over 5,500 clones, about 20% occurring once. This sequence was found in a human patient who was an organ donor for intestinal transplantation. Source: alloreactive CD4+ T cells from a mixed lymphocyte reaction culture, taken before transplantation. Subset in this sample: CFSE-low proliferating T cells sorted from roughly six-day pre-transplant mixed lymphocyte reaction (GvH or HvG direction). The chain recombines TRBV4-3 with TRBJ1-4, with 8 bases aligning to TRBD1. Here the CDR3 reads CASSQSQGAGANEKLFF. DNA for the CDR3: TGCGCCAGCAGCCAATCTCAGGGGGCAGGGGCTAATGAAAAACTGTTTTTT.